The TCR beta chain described here comes from a study of T cells in Graves' hyperthyroidism and ophthalmopathy. Study summary: It was at initial diagnosis, before any treatment, that peripheral blood was collected.

Authors of the study amplified TCR beta CDR3 regions from RNA transcripts. The study used the HTBI primer set for a first-round RT-PCR of the TCR CDR3. TCRdb reprocessed the multiplex PCR reads with MiXCR, giving one entry per CDR3 protein. The table records some 420,000 distinct CDR3 sequences, roughly an eighth of them present only once. Study-wide results and caveats: Most clonotypes that expanded in the thyroid above 0.001 also showed up in blood.

Notes on this clonotype: The target antigen is unknown.

Patients counted as stable if ophthalmopathy did not develop within 18 months. Each diagnosis was grounded in clinical symptoms, serum thyroxine and TRAb, thyroid ultrasound, and orbital computed tomography. CDR3 length equals 14 residues. V was cut by 0 bases and J by 3 bases, with 10 bases left in between. CDR1 and CDR2 from the germline V gene are SGHDT and YYEEEE. The TCR was taken from a woman aged 18-29 years with Graves' hyperthyroidism. V usage is TRBV5-6 and J usage is TRBJ2-7; a weak D match, TRBD2 (5 bases). Sequencing input: blood. CDR3 residues: CASSLVGSDYEQYF. Here the CDR3 DNA reads TGTGCCAGCAGCTTGGTCGGTAGCGACTACGAGCAGTACTTC. Filled out from reference TRBV5-6 and TRBJ2-7, the complete variable domain reads DAGVTQSPTHLIKTRGQQVTLRCSPKSGHDTVSWYQQALGQGPQFIFQYYEEEERQRGNFPDRFSGHQFPNYSSELNVNALLLGDSALYLCASSLVGSDYEQYFGPGTRLTVT.